The entry that follows covers one T cell receptor (beta chain) sequence. Its recognized antigen is unknown. Per-base quality was not reported, and no clone a single base away is much larger than it. At one collaborating source in Seattle, patients were enrolled during active infection and were followed longitudinally through the course of disease. Collaborating institutions collected whole blood in K2EDTA tubes following their own protocols. For TCRbeta analysis, collaborators shipped samples in one of three forms: frozen whole blood, isolated PBMCs, or DNA extracted from either of those sample types. These data are taken from a study of blood T cell repertoires in COVID-19 (dated by TCRdb to 2018 to 2020). About the study as a whole: Collaborator samples came from the United States, Italy and Spain and covered acute and convalescent phases of COVID-19. The samples were drawn from the first 160 participants of the ongoing ImmuneRACE study and from some 1,300 subjects provided by 6 global collaborators. HLA class I and class II types, where available, came from metadata supplied by the sample provider rather than from assay-based typing. Nearly every sample came with metadata listing a de-identified subject ID, COVID-19 status, age in years and sex. The material from the prospective study consisted of cDNA or gDNA derived from T cells, B-cell-depleted T cells, or PBMCs. The repertoires were released in a freely available public database meant as a resource for research on the immune response to SARS-CoV-2. Subjects who had been exposed to COVID-19, were actively infected with it, or had recovered from it provided the deeply sampled blood TCRbeta repertoires that made up the dataset. Study-wide findings and limitations: How much clinical and demographic metadata was included differed by source and by participant, and the metadata was provided uncurated.

TCRbeta CDR3 regions were amplified from genomic DNA by means of the immunoSEQ Assay, a bias-controlled multiplex PCR. The paper's processing steps were these. Nucleated cell counts per sample were estimated from amplification of reference gene primers within the assay. To quantify the absolute abundance of each unique TCRbeta CDR3 rearrangement, sequence reads were collapsed and filtered. For each sample, productive Simpson clonality was calculated by taking the square root of Simpson's diversity index across productive rearrangements. Here the immuneACCESS table is served through TCRdb, limited to in-frame sequences with V and J called. Missing clones are a known gap in these copies; in checked studies unresolved V genes cover under half, and the rest lacks a known reason. That table gives V, J and clone size, and the DNA gave D and trimming. In all, the sample holds under 250,000 clones, and around 88% of those were seen once. Of the sample, approximately 6% falls within the top ten clones.

The sequence came from a woman of 80 years or more with COVID-19, enrolled during active disease. Material: peripheral blood.

The CDR3 reads CAWTLPGQPQHF. The nucleotide sequence is given as TGTGCCTGGACCCTGCCCGGTCAGCCCCAGCATTTT. The sequence links TRBV30 to TRBJ1-5; no D segment can be confidently identified. V and J are truncated by 4 bases and 6 bases respectively, leaving an intervening sequence of 10 bases. Based on the germline V gene (reference sequence), the CDR1 and CDR2 sequences are GTSNPN and SVGIG. The CDR3 has 12 amino acids, counting the end cysteine and phenylalanine. Solely the CDR3 DNA is kept, with 36 bases framed from the first base.